These 5 T cell receptor gamma chains originate from one sample sequenced in a study of γδ T cells in repeated Plasmodium falciparum infection. Bulk repertoires came from Vgamma9/Vdelta2+ or Vdelta2-negative gammadelta T cells flow-sorted from PBMC. TCRdb reapplied CATT to the multiplex PCR reads. The table includes some 32,000 gamma-chain clones, more than 1.4% detected once. Sequencing was carried out using gamma-delta T cells from blood. The source is a pool of human donors (malaria-infected and uninfected, not separated).

This clone came up many times. A far larger clone differs by one base, so this is likely a read error. This CDR3 is also generated by other DNA sequences in the sample. With the J gene uncalled, the V gene is TRGV9. Germline CDR1 and CDR2: GITISATS and ISYDGTV (reference sequence). The CDR3 spans 16 residues. This CDR3 is CALWEVHNGENYKKLF. The CDR3 nucleotides read TGTGCCTTGTGGGAGGTGCACAATGGCGAAAATTATAAGAAGCTCTTT.

This clone has a count of ten or more. A far bigger clonotype differs at one base, so this is likely a read error. Other DNA variants within this sample encode the same CDR3. The V call is TRGV8, the J call TRGJ1 or TRGJ2. Here the J gene was assigned by germline matching of the DNA, as TCRdb has none. From germline, CDR1 is VENAVY and CDR2 YDSYNSRV. The CDR3 contains 14 residues. Losses at the gene ends were 1 base for V and 4 bases for J; bases not matched to a gene: 7. The CDR3 reads CATWDRASYYKKLF. The CDR3 DNA sequence: TGTGCCACCTGGGATAGAGCATCGTATTATAAGAAACTCTTT.

This clone is medium-sized by share. A much bigger clone sits one base away, suggesting this may be a read error. The genes are TRGV9 and TRGJ1 or TRGJ2. Trimming removed 3 bases from V and 3 bases from J; junction bases left unmatched: 11. Germline lookup yields CDR1 GITISATS and CDR2 ISYDGTV (reference sequence). CDR3 length: 15 amino acids. The CDR3 DNA is TGTGCCTTGTGGGAGCTCCCCCCCTGTTATTATAAGAAACTCTTT. Its translation: CALWELPPCYYKKLF.

This clone was observed at least ten times. Since a far larger clone is one base different, this is likely a read error. This same CDR3 is encoded by further DNA sequences in the sample. J is TRGJP and V is TRGV9. Since TCRdb gives no J gene, matching the DNA to germline was used here to assign it. CDR3 length equals 18 residues. The germline gives CDR1 GITISATS, CDR2 ISYDGTV (reference sequence). Here the CDR3 reads CALWEVTLQELGKKIKVF. The CDR3 DNA follows: TGTGCCTTGTGGGAGGTTACACTTCAAGAGCTGGGCAAAAAAATCAAGGTATTT.

By sample fraction, this clone is medium-sized (0.01 to 0.1%). Other DNA sequences in the sample encode the same CDR3. V usage is TRGV9 and J usage is TRGJP. The germline CDR1 and CDR2 sequences are GITISATS and ISYDGTV (reference sequence). The CDR3 is 15 amino acids. The trim removed 5 bases at V and 7 bases at J, leaving 5 bases unmatched. CDR3 in DNA: TGTGCCTTGTGGGTGGAGGAGTTGGGCAAAAAAATCAAGGTATTT. Protein sequence: CALWVEELGKKIKVF.